The present entry profiles one TCR beta chain with its context. Its target antigen remains unknown. Qualities for individual bases were not recorded, and no much larger clone is one base off. To demonstrate the VDJtools post-analysis software, TCR beta repertoires were profiled from the peripheral blood of some 12 young patients with multiple sclerosis. The multiple sclerosis patients were children and adolescents ranging in age from roughly 6 to 15 years. These data belong to a study of post-analysis software for immune sequencing data (dated by TCRdb to the mid-2010s). A note on the overall study: Relapsing-remitting, secondary progressive and progressive-relapsing multiple sclerosis were recorded as disease courses, and subtype annotation was lacking for some patients. Patient repertoires were compared against 11 to 12 previously published healthy control repertoires from donors aged about 6 to 25 years. A subset of samples was prepared in parallel using single-end sample barcoding, then pooled and co-amplified after Illumina adapter ligation. The research as a whole found: Significantly higher frequencies in patients than in controls were found for about five TRBV segments, including TRBV5-6, TRBV5-1 and TRBV20-1. Compared with controls, multiple sclerosis patients had significantly lower normalized Chao1 diversity, a finding suggesting substantial peripheral T-cell clonal expansion. The control group was slightly older than the multiple sclerosis patient group. Direct clustering with F measure revealed strong co-clustering of samples prepared in the same batch, which led to a batch-effect correction.

The V end loses 0 bases and the J end loses 2 bases, and a stretch of 11 bases separates them. CDR1 and CDR2 are drawn from the germline V gene (reference sequence): LGHDT, YNNKEL. The cysteine opens and the phenylalanine closes a CDR3 of 15 amino acids. Only the CDR3 region is kept as DNA, spanning 45 bases read in frame from base 1. To prepare the library, PCR was applied. The sequencing machine was an Illumina HiSeq 2500. To reduce PCR and sequencing biases, unique molecular identifiers were built into the TCR beta cDNA libraries. Per 1 to 10 million input T cells, 500,000 or so cDNA molecules were obtained, such that each molecule approximated one T cell. Patient libraries were prepared and sequenced with the same protocol used for the earlier healthy control dataset. Within a given batch, samples were prepared together, multiplexed and sequenced on the same HiSeq lane. In the original analysis: Raw barcoded reads were processed with MIGEC, and single-read molecular identifier groups were discarded before consensus assembly and CDR3 extraction. Clonotype tables were post-analysed with VDJtools, and diversity was normalized by down-sampling all datasets to the smallest sample size. Repertoire overlap clustering matched CDR3 amino acid but not nucleotide sequences to correct batch-related cross-sample contamination. In-frame beta chains were kept once TCRdb had trimmed the public reads at Q25 with fastp and called clones with MiXCR. Records with the same CDR3 protein are collapsed into one entry carrying the most frequent genes and DNA. The V and J calls and clone size are TCRdb's, not the authors'. The sample table shows about 430,000 distinct CDR3 sequences, and roughly 40% are seen once. Around 8% of the sample is in the top ten clones.

The rearrangement combines TRBV3-1 with TRBJ2-7; the D gene lacks a confident call. The specimen sequenced was blood. The source is a girl aged 2-9 years with multiple sclerosis. The CDR3 protein: CASSQEASSAYEQYF. The nucleotides read TGTGCCAGCAGCCAAGAAGCTTCCTCCGCCTACGAGCAGTACTTC.